The 7 T cell receptor beta chains below all came from one sample that was sequenced in a study of memory CD4+ T cells and cytomegalovirus serostatus. The assay was immunoSEQ multiplex PCR, and TCRdb's table has in-frame clones only and misses some. Among around 40,000 clones listed, 78% were seen once. The sort gate was single viable CD3+CD4+CD8-CD45RO+ cells for memory CD4+ T cells. The sequenced sample was memory CD4+ T cells from blood. The receptors shown here come from an adult in good health and CMV-seronegative.

The genes are TRBV29-1 and TRBJ1-1, with TRBD1 matching 9 bases. CDR1 is SQVTM and CDR2 is ANQGSEA in the germline V gene. J gave up 2 bases and V 7 bases, and 8 bases lay outside the gene matches. The CDR3 consists of 14 residues. In DNA, the CDR3 is TGCAGCGCCCAGGACAGGGGTTTAAACACTGAAGCTTTCTTT. Encoded protein: CSAQDRGLNTEAFF.

The chain is built from TRBV6-5 and TRBJ1-5; weak D call: TRBD1 (5 bases). This CDR3 comprises 14 residues. Germline V lookup: CDR1 MNHEY, CDR2 SVGAGI. The V and J ends lost 2 bases and 6 bases respectively, with 11 bases between them. As DNA, the CDR3 is TGTGCCAGCAGTTACGGTGGGGACGGTCAGCCCCAGCATTTT. It encodes CASSYGGDGQPQHF.

This chain connects TRBV7-9 to TRBJ2-7, with 11 bases aligning to TRBD2. CDR3 size: 14 residues. From germline, CDR1 is SEHNR and CDR2 FQNEAQ (reference sequence). The V segment lost 3 bases and the J segment 6 bases; nucleotides outside the gene matches: 4. CDR3 bases: TGTGCCAGCAGCTTTAGCGGGGGGGCACCCGAGCAGTACTTC. Translating gives CASSFSGGAPEQYF. The full variable domain, rest sourced from reference TRBV7-9 and TRBJ2-7, is DTGVSQNPRHKITKRGQNVTFRCDPISEHNRLYWYRQTLGQGPEFLTYFQNEAQLEKSRLLSDRFSAERPKGSFSTLEIQRTEQGDSAMYLCASSFSGGAPEQYFGPGTRLTVT.

The chain recombines TRBV4-1 with TRBJ1-5; possibly TRBD1 for D (6 bases). Germline loops: CDR1 MGHRA, CDR2 YSYEKL. This CDR3 has 16 residues. V gave up 4 bases and J gave up 2 bases, with 15 bases separating them. CDR3 DNA: TGCGCCAGCAGCCGAGCTGGCGCAGGGGGCAATCAGCCCCAGCATTTT. This translates into CASSRAGAGGNQPQHF.

This clone is medium-sized within its sample. The chain couples TRBV7-6 to TRBJ2-5, with D perhaps matching TRBD1 or TRBD2 (5 bases each). The CDR3 is made up of 14 amino acids. Looked up from germline, CDR1 is SGHVS and CDR2 is FNYEAQ. The V and J ends lost 5 bases and 6 bases respectively, with 16 bases between them. The CDR3 bases are TGTGCCAGCAGCCCCGGGACGGTGGGCAAGACCCAGTACTTC. Translation gives CASSPGTVGKTQYF.

The chain couples TRBV5-1 to TRBJ2-7, with D uncertain. The CDR3 is 12 residues long. With 2 bases removed from V and 7 bases from J, the gap between germline ends came to 10 bases. CDR1 SGHRS and CDR2 YFSETQ come from the germline V gene. The CDR3 nucleotides read TGCGCCAGCAGCTTCGAAAAAAGTGAGCAGTACTTC. As protein: CASSFEKSEQYF.

The chain joins TRBV2 to TRBJ2-3, with 8 bases fitting TRBD2. The CDR3 is 15 residues long. Trimming removed 6 bases from V and 0 bases from J; junction bases left unmatched: 5. In germline, CDR1 is SNHLY, CDR2 FYNNEI. DNA for the CDR3: TGTGCCAGCAGGGCGGGGACTAGAAGCACAGATACGCAGTATTTT. It specifies CASRAGTRSTDTQYF.